These 16 T cell receptor beta chains were sequenced from one sample in a study of neurological immune-mediated disorders (dated by TCRdb to the late 2010s). Receptor libraries were prepared by 5' RACE. Instrument on record: Illumina HiSeq 2500. In TCRdb, the public reads were trimmed at Q25 with fastp and aligned with MiXCR, with productive beta chains retained. Every CDR3 protein is listed once, alongside the most common genes and DNA of its rows. The sample table shows just under 45,000 distinct CDR3 sequences, and over 9.5% are seen once. Of the sample, roughly 1.2% falls within the top ten clones. The specimen sequenced was PBMCs. The receptors come from a female donor in good health.

This clonotype appeared a few times. The V and J genes are TRBV29-1 and TRBJ2-3; D remains ambiguous. The length of the CDR3 is 10 residues. Germline-derived CDR1 and CDR2 are SQVTM and ANQGSEA. V dropped 7 bases and J dropped 5 bases, with 7 bases sitting between them. CDR3 loop: CSALRDTQYF. The CDR3 nucleotides read TGCAGCGCTCTACGAGATACGCAGTATTTT.

This clonotype was picked up many times. V is TRBV6-1 and J is TRBJ2-7; D unresolved. CDR3 length equals 15 residues. Trimming cost V 1 base and J 0 bases, with 10 bases left between them. Per germline, CDR1 MNHNS and CDR2 SASEGT. The CDR3 DNA sequence: TGTGCCAGCAGTGAAGTAATGGGTTCCTCCTACGAGCAGTACTTC. Its translation: CASSEVMGSSYEQYF.

The gene calls are TRBV24-1 and TRBJ2-3; TRBD2 agrees at 10 bases. CDR3 size: 17 residues. In germline, CDR1 is KGHDR, CDR2 SFDVKD. V was pared by 4 bases and J by 3 bases, with 9 bases of the junction left unmatched. The CDR3 nucleotides are TGTGCCACCAGTGAAGGCCCCAGCGGGGGGGCAACAGATACGCAGTATTTT. It codes for CATSEGPSGGATDTQYF.

This clonotype is classed as medium-sized. CDR3 sequence: CSAHSGSAYEQYF. The CDR3 region has the DNA TGCAGTGCACATAGCGGGAGTGCCTACGAGCAGTACTTC. The chain carries TRBV20-1 and TRBJ2-7; 9 positions match TRBD2. This CDR3 comprises 13 residues. Germline V gene sequence: CDR1 DFQATT, CDR2 SNEGSKA (reference sequence). Trimming removed 6 bases from V and 2 bases from J; junction bases left unmatched: 5.

This clonotype was detected ten times or more. The chain recombines TRBV12-3 or TRBV12-4 with TRBJ1-5, with 9 bases matching TRBD1. With 5 bases clipped from V and 5 bases from J, the junction kept 10 bases outside the gene matches. The CDR3 runs 16 residues. The CDR3 DNA sequence: TGTGCCAGCAGTCACAAACGGACAGGGGTTCATCAGCCCCAGCATTTT. Its translation: CASSHKRTGVHQPQHF.

This clonotype has ten or more counts. V gene TRBV7-2 combines with J gene TRBJ2-7; D remains ambiguous. The CDR3 length is 11 residues. V lost 0 bases, J lost 5 bases, and 2 bases lay in between. Germline values: CDR1 SGHTA, CDR2 FQGNSA. The CDR3 nucleotides read TGTGCCAGCAGCTTAGCGGACGAGCAGTACTTC. This encodes CASSLADEQYF.

This clonotype was found many times. The J gene is TRBJ1-2, the V gene TRBV3-1; D ambiguous. The V end lost 3 bases, the J end lost 6 bases, and 11 bases lay between the germline ends. The CDR3 runs to 13 residues. Per germline, CDR1 LGHDT and CDR2 YNNKEL (reference sequence). The CDR3 DNA follows: TGTGCCAGCAGCCAGGAGTCGTGGAATGGCTACACCTTC. It is translated as CASSQESWNGYTF.

This clonotype was seen many times. The gene calls are TRBV5-6 and TRBJ2-1; 12 positions agree with TRBD2. CDR3 length equals 16 residues. The V and J ends lost 6 bases and 4 bases, in that order; junction bases with no gene match: 8. Germline assignment: CDR1 SGHDT and CDR2 YYEEEE. The CDR3 DNA reads TGTGCCAGCAATCTAGCGGGAGGGCTACTATACAATGAGCAGTTCTTC. The encoded protein is CASNLAGGLLYNEQFF.

The table lists this clonotype with many counts. The chain uses TRBV4-2 and TRBJ2-3; D might be TRBD2 (6 bases). Germline V gene sequence: CDR1 LGHNA, CDR2 YNFKEQ. The CDR3 length is 16 residues. The V and J ends lost 3 bases and 2 bases respectively, with 15 bases between them. The CDR3, as DNA: TGTGCCAGCAGCCAGAGGAACGGGAGAACCACAGATACGCAGTATTTT. Its protein is CASSQRNGRTTDTQYF.

In its sample, this clonotype was seen many times. The chain carries TRBV12-3 or TRBV12-4 and TRBJ1-5, with D perhaps TRBD1 (5 bases). Deletions cut 3 bases from V and 7 bases from J, with 13 bases between. The CDR3 consists of 14 residues. CDR3 coding DNA: TGTGCCAGCAGTTTTCGGCAGGGAGGGCAGCCCCAGCATTTT. It is translated as CASSFRQGGQPQHF.

This clonotype was recorded many times. J is TRBJ2-5 and V is TRBV5-1; tentatively, D is TRBD1 or TRBD2 (5 bases each). Germline lookup yields CDR1 SGHRS and CDR2 YFSETQ. V was pared by 3 bases and J by 4 bases, with 10 bases between. The length of the CDR3 is 13 residues. The CDR3, as DNA: TGCGCCAGCAGCTACCGAGGGGTAGAGACCCAGTACTTC. It specifies CASSYRGVETQYF.

This clonotype came up many times. The chain carries TRBV20-1 and TRBJ1-1; D is unclear. This CDR3 spans 15 amino acids. CDR1 DFQATT and CDR2 SNEGSKA come from the germline V gene (reference sequence). Deletions cut 2 bases from V and 0 bases from J, with 13 bases between. CDR3 in amino acids: CSARQARQVNTEAFF. The CDR3 DNA sequence: TGCAGTGCTAGACAGGCGCGACAAGTGAACACTGAAGCTTTCTTT.

In its sample, this clonotype was seen many times. The chain is built from TRBV5-1 and TRBJ2-7, with D uncertain. Trimming took off 1 base at V and 0 bases at J, with 5 bases between the two ends. Germline V gives CDR1 SGHRS, CDR2 YFSETQ. The length of the CDR3 is 13 residues. The CDR3 bases are TGCGCCAGCAGCTTGCTCCCCTCCTACGAGCAGTACTTC. Its translation is CASSLLPSYEQYF. Based on the CDR3 plus reference TRBV5-1 and TRBJ2-7, the full variable domain is KAGVTQTPRYLIKTRGQQVTLSCSPISGHRSVSWYQQTPGQGLQFLFEYFSETQRNKGNFPGRFSGRQFSNSRSEMNVSTLELGDSALYLCASSLLPSYEQYFGPGTRLTVT.

The sample holds many counts of this clonotype. The J gene is TRBJ1-1, the V gene TRBV12-3 or TRBV12-4; no reliable D call. The CDR3 is made up of 14 amino acids. The germline V and J ends were trimmed by 3 bases and 1 base, with 9 bases remaining between them. As DNA, the CDR3 is TGTGCCAGCAGTTTGTTAGGCCGGAACACTGAAGCTTTCTTT. Protein: CASSLLGRNTEAFF.

The chain links TRBV5-1 to TRBJ2-1; possible D gene TRBD1, 5 bases. The V gene's germline CDR1 is SGHRS and CDR2 YFSETQ. The CDR3 length is 15 residues. Trimming took off 6 bases at V and 4 bases at J, with 17 bases between the two ends. The CDR3 is CASTISPQGYNEQFF. CDR3 sequence (DNA): TGCGCCAGCACCATATCGCCCCAGGGTTACAATGAGCAGTTCTTC.

There are many counts of this clonotype. The rearrangement joins TRBV7-2 to TRBJ2-5; D perhaps matches TRBD1 (6 bases). The germline CDR1 and CDR2 sequences are SGHTA and FQGNSA. This CDR3 contains 16 residues. The V gene lost 2 bases and the J gene lost 4 bases, with 17 bases spanning the gap. The CDR3 loop is CASSLSRTASRETQYF. The CDR3 DNA follows: TGTGCCAGCAGCTTATCTAGGACAGCCTCAAGAGAGACCCAGTACTTC. Supplemented by reference TRBV7-2 and TRBJ2-5, the full variable domain reads GAGVSQSPSNKVTEKGKDVELRCDPISGHTALYWYRQSLGQGLEFLIYFQGNSAPDKSGLPSDRFSAERTGGSVSTLTIQRTQQEDSAVYLCASSLSRTASRETQYFGPGTRLLVL.